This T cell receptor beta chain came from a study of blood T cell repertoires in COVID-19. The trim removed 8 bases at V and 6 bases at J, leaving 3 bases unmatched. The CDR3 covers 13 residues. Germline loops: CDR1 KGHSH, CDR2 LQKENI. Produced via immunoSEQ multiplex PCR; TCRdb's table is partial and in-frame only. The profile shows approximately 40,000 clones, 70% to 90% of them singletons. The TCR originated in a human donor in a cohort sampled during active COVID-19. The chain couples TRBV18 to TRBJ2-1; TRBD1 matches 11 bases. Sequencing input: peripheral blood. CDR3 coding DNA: TGTGCCAGCGGACAGGGGGCTGGCAATGAGCAGTTCTTC. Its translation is CASGQGAGNEQFF.